The subject of this entry is one T cell receptor beta chain. In the source study's methods: Reference gene primer amplification yielded estimated nucleated cell counts. The protocol was immunoSEQ multiplex PCR, while the TCRdb copy is restricted to in-frame clones and leaves out a portion. That table furnishes V, J and clone size, whereas the DNA furnished D and trimming. The sample carries roughly 30,000 clones, 60% to 80% recorded once. This sample is drawn from a study of blood T cell repertoires in COVID-19. The CDR3 extends over 17 amino acids. Looked up from germline, CDR1 is LGHDT and CDR2 is YNNKEL (reference sequence). V trimming: 4 bases; J trimming: 5 bases; junction bases outside the gene matches: 8.

Sequencing was performed on peripheral blood. V and J are TRBV3-1 (or the pseudogene TRBV3-2) and TRBJ2-1, with 13 positions matching TRBD2. The TCR was taken from a woman aged 60-70 years with acute or convalescent COVID-19. The CDR3: CASSPHSGLAGNNEQFF. The CDR3 DNA is TGTGCCAGCAGCCCCCATTCGGGACTAGCGGGGAACAATGAGCAGTTCTTC.